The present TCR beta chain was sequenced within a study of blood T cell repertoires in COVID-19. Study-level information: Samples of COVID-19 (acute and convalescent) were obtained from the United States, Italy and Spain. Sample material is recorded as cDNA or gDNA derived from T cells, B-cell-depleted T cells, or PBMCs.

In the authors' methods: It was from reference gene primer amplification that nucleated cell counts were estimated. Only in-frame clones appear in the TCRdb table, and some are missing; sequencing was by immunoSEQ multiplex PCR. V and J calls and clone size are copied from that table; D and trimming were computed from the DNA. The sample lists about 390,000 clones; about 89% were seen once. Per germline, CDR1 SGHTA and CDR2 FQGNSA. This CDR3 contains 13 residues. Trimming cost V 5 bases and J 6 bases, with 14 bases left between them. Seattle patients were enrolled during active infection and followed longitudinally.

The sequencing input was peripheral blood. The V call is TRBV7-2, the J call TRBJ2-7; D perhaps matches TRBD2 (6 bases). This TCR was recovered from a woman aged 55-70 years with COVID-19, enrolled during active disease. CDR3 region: CASSPRRGREQYF. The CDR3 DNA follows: TGTGCCAGCAGCCCGCGGCGGGGACGCGAGCAGTACTTC.